Sequencing of this T cell receptor (beta chain) was carried out in a study of T cells in Graves' hyperthyroidism and ophthalmopathy. Uncontrolled infection, other autoimmune disease, pregnancy or lactation disqualified patients from enrolment. The blood was taken when hyperthyroidism was first diagnosed, before any ophthalmopathy symptoms showed up. The CDR3 regions of TCR beta were amplified from RNA transcripts. The TCR CDR3 was amplified in a first-round RT-PCR using the HTBI primer set. Via MiXCR, TCRdb re-called the multiplex PCR reads, giving one row per CDR3 protein. Of approximately 370,000 distinct CDR3 sequences listed, about 15% are singletons. Germline CDR1 is MDHEN and CDR2 is SYDVKM. The CDR3 loop spans 13 amino acids. V was shortened by 8 bases and J by 2 bases, with 13 bases between the two germline ends. This clonotype was observed at least ten times. Its specificity is not known. Findings and limits, study-wide: Most clonotypes expanded in thyroid above 0.001 were likewise present in blood. Before onset, ophthalmopathy was predicted by the model a median about six months earlier.

Sequencing was done on a sample of blood. This receptor was taken from a woman aged 25 to 45 with Graves' hyperthyroidism that later progressed to Graves' ophthalmopathy. This chain uses TRBV28 with TRBJ2-7; D call uncertain. The CDR3 DNA reads as TGTGCCAGCCTAGAACGCGAACCCTACGAGCAGTACTTC. This codes for CASLEREPYEQYF.